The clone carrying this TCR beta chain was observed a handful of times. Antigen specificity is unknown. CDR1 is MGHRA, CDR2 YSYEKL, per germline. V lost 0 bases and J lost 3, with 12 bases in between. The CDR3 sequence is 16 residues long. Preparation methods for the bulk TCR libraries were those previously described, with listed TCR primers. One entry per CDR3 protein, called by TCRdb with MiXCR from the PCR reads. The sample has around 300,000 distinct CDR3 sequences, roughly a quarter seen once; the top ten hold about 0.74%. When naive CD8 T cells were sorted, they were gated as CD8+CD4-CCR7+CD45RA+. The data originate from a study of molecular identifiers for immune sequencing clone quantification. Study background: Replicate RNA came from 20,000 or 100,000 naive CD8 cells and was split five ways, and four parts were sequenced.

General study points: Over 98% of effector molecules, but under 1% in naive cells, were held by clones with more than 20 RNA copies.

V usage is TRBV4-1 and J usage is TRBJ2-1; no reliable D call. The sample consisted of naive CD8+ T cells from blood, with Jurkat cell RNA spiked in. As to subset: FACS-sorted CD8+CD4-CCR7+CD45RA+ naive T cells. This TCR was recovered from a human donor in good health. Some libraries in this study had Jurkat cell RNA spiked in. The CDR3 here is CASSQDGVTGYNEQFF. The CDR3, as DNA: TGCGCCAGCAGCCAAGACGGAGTGACTGGCTACAATGAGCAGTTCTTC.